The rows below give T cell receptor beta chains drawn from one sample of a study of cytomegalovirus exposure and HLA in healthy donors. Profiling relied on immunoSEQ multiplex PCR, and the TCRdb table lists in-frame clones only, not all of them. The sample gives about 150,000 clones, 74% of which show up once; 4.3% is in the top ten. The source material was PBMCs. The receptors were sampled from a man younger than 35 in good health and CMV-seropositive. Each CDR3 is given without its conserved first and last residue. The D gene is left open where the match is weak.

D | V | CDR3
- | TRBV7-6 | ASSLAGGTEYGGELF
- | TRBV6-6 | ASSSQVIGPQH
- | TRBV7-3 | ASSPYTGELF
- | TRBV7-6 | ASSLEIGELF
- | TRBV7-9 | ASSLREDTEAF
- | TRBV25-1 | ASSESGTTGYT
- | TRBV28 | ASRTTTGTYNEQF
- | TRBV4-1 | ASSQERGLTYEQY
- | TRBV18 | ASSPISGTDTQY
TRBD2 | TRBV7-7 | ASSRGQAPGTRDNEQF
- | TRBV4-1 | ASSQVDNSYEQY
TRBD2 | TRBV7-2 | ASSLGGDREQY